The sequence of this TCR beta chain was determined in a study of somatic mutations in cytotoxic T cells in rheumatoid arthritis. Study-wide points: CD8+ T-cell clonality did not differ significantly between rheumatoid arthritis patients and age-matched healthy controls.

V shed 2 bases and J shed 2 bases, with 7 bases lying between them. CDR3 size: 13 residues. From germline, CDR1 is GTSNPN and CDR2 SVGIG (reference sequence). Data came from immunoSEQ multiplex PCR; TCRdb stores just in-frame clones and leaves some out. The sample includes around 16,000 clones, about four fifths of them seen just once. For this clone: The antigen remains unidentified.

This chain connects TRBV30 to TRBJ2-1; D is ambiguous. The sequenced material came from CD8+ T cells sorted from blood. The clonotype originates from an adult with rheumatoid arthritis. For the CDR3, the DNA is TGTGCCTGGAGTCTTGTGCCCTACAATGAGCAGTTCTTC. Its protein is CAWSLVPYNEQFF. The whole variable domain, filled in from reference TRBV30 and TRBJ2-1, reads SQTIHQWPATLVQPVGSPLSLECTVEGTSNPNLYWYRQAAGRGLQLLFYSVGIGQISSEVPQNLSASRPQDRQFILSSKKLLLSDSGFYLCAWSLVPYNEQFFGPGTRLTVL.